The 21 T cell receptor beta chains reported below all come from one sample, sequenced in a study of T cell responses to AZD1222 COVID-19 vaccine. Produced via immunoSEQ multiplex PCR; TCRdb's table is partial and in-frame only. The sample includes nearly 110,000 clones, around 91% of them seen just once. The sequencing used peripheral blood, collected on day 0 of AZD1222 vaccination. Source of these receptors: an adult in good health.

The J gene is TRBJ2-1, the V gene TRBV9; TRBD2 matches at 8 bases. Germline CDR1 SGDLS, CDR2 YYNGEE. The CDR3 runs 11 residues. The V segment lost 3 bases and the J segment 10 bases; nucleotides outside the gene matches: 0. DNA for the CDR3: TGTGCCAGCAGCGGGACTAGCGAGCAGTTCTTC. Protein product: CASSGTSEQFF. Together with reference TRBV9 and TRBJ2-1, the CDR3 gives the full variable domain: DSGVTQTPKHLITATGQRVTLRCSPRSGDLSVYWYQQSLDQGLQFLIQYYNGEERAKGNILERFSAQQFPDLHSELNLSSLELGDSALYFCASSGTSEQFFGPGTRLTVL.

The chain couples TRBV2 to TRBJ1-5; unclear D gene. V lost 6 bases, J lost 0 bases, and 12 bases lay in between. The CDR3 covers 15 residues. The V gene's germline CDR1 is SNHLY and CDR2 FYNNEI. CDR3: CASRQGVLSNQPQHF. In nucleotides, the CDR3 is TGTGCCAGCAGACAAGGAGTTCTTAGCAATCAGCCCCAGCATTTT.

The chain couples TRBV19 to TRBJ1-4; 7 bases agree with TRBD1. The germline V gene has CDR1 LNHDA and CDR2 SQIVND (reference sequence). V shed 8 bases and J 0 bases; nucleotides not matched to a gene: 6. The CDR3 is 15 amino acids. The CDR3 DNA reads TGTGCCAGTTATGGGACAGCTTCAACTAATGAAAAACTGTTTTTT. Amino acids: CASYGTASTNEKLFF.

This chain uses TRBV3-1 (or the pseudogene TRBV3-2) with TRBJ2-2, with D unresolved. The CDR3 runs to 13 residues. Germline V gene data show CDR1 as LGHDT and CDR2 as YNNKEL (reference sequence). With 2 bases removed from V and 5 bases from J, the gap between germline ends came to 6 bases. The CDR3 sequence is CASSQIRTGELFF. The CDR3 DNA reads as TGTGCCAGCAGCCAAATTAGGACCGGGGAGCTGTTTTTT.

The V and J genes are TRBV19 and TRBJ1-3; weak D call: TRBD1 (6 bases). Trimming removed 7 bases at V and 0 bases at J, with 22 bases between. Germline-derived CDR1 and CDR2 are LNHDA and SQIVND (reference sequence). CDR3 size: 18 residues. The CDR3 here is CASNLAGGPDSSGNTIYF. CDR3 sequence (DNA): TGTGCCAGTAATCTCGCCGGGGGCCCAGACAGCTCTGGAAACACCATATATTTT. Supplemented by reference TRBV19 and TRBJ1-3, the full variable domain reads DGGITQSPKYLFRKEGQNVTLSCEQNLNHDAMYWYRQDPGQGLRLIYYSQIVNDFQKGDIAEGYSVSREKKESFPLTVTSAQKNPTAFYLCASNLAGGPDSSGNTIYFGEGSWLTVV.

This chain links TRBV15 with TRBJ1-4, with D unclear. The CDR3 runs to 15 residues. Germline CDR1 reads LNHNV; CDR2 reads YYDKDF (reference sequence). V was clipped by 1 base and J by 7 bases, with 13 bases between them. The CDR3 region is CATSRAVGESEKLFF. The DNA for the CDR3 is TGTGCCACCAGCAGAGCCGTTGGGGAGAGTGAAAAACTGTTTTTT.

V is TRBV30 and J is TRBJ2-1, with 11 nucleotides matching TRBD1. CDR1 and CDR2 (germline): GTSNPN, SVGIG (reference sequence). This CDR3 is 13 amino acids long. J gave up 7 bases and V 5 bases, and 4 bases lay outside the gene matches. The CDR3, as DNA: TGTGCCTGGGATGGACAGGGGGCGAATGAGCAGTTCTTC. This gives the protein CAWDGQGANEQFF.

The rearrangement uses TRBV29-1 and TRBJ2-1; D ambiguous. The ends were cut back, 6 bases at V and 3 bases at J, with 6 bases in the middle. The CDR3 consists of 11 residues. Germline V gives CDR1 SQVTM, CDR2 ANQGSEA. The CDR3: CSVKNYNEQFF. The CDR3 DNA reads TGCAGCGTCAAGAACTACAATGAGCAGTTCTTC.

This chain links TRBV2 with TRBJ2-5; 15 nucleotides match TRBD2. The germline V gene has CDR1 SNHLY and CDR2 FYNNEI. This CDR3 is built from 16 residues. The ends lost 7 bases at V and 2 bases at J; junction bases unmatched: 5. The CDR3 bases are TGTGCCAGCATCGGACTAGCGGGGGGGCCTCAAGAGACCCAGTACTTC. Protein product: CASIGLAGGPQETQYF.

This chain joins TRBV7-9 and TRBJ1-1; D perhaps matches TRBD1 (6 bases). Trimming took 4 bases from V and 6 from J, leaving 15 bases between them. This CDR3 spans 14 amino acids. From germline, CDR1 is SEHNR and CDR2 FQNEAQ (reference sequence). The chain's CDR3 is CASSSQGIISEAFF. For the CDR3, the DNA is TGTGCCAGCAGCTCCCAGGGGATTATCTCTGAAGCTTTCTTT.

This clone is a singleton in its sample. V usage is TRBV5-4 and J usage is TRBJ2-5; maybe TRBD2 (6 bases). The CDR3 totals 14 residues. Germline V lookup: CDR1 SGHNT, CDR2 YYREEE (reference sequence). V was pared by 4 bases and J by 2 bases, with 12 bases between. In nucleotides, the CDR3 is TGTGCCAGCAGCATCGGGGGTTCACAAGAGACCCAGTACTTC. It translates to CASSIGGSQETQYF.

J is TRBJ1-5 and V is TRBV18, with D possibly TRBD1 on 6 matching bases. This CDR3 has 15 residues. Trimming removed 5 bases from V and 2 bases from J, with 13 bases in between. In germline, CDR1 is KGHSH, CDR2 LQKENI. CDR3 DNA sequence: TGTGCCAGCTCATCCGCAGGGGTGGGCAATCAGCCCCAGCATTTT. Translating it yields CASSSAGVGNQPQHF.

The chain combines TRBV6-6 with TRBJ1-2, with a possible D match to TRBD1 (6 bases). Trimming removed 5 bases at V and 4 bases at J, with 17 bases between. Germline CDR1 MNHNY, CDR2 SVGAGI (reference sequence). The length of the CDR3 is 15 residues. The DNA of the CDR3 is TGTGCCAGCAGTCCCCCCGATGAGGGGGGCTATGGCTACACCTTC. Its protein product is CASSPPDEGGYGYTF.

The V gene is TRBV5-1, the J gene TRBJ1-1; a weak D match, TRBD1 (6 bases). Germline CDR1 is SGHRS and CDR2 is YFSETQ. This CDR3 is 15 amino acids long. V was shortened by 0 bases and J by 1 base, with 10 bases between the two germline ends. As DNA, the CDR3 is TGCGCCAGCAGCTTGGCTGGGGACAAGAACACTGAAGCTTTCTTT. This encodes CASSLAGDKNTEAFF.

CDR3 coding DNA: TGTGCCAGCAGCGGTGGGACAGGTCGGGCCAATGAGCAGTTCTTC. It is translated as CASSGGTGRANEQFF. The chain links TRBV5-6 to TRBJ2-1; TRBD1 matches 8 bases. The CDR3 is 15 amino acids. V lost 4 bases and J lost 6; bases outside the gene matches: 9. Looked up from germline, CDR1 is SGHDT and CDR2 is YYEEEE.

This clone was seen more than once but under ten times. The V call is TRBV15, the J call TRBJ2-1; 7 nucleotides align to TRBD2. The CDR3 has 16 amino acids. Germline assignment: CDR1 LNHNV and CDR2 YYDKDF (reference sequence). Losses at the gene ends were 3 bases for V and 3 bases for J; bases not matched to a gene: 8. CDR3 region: CATSSGFGGGYNEQFF. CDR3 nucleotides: TGTGCCACCAGCAGTGGCTTTGGCGGGGGCTACAATGAGCAGTTCTTC. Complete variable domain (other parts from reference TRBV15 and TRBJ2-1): DAMVIQNPRYQVTQFGKPVTLSCSQTLNHNVMYWYQQKSSQAPKLLFHYYDKDFNNEADTPDNFQSRRPNTSFCFLDIRSPGLGDTAMYLCATSSGFGGGYNEQFFGPGTRLTVL.

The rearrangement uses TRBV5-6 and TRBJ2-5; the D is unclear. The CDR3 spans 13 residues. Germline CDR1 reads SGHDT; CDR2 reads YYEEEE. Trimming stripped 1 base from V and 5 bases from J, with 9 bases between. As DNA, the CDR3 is TGTGCCAGCAGCTTGTACGAGGCGGAGACCCAGTACTTC. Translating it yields CASSLYEAETQYF. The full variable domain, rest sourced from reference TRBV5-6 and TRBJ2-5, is DAGVTQSPTHLIKTRGQQVTLRCSPKSGHDTVSWYQQALGQGPQFIFQYYEEEERQRGNFPDRFSGHQFPNYSSELNVNALLLGDSALYLCASSLYEAETQYFGPGTRLLVL.

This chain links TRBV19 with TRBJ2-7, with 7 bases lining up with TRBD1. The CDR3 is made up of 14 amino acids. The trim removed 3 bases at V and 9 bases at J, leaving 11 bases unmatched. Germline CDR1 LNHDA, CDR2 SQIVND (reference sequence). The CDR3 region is CASSMRQGQNPQYF. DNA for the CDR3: TGTGCCAGTAGTATGAGACAGGGCCAGAATCCGCAGTACTTC.

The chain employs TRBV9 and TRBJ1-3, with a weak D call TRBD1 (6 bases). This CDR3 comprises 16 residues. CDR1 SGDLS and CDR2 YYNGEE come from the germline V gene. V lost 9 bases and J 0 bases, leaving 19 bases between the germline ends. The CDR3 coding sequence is TGTGCCACCTATCGGAGGGGGTCGAACTCTGGAAACACCATATATTTT. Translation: CATYRRGSNSGNTIYF.

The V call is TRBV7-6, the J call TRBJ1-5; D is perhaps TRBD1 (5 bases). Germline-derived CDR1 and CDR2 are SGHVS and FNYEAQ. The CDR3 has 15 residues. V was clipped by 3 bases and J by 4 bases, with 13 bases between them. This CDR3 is CASSLWDGVNQPQHF. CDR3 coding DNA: TGTGCCAGCAGCTTGTGGGACGGAGTTAATCAGCCCCAGCATTTT.

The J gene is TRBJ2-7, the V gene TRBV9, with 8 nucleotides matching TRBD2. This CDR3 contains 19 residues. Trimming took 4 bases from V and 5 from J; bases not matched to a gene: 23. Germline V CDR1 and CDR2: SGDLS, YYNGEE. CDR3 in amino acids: CASSPRGNGGAKKVHEQYF. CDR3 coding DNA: TGTGCCAGCAGCCCCCGAGGCAACGGGGGGGCGAAGAAGGTCCACGAGCAGTACTTC.